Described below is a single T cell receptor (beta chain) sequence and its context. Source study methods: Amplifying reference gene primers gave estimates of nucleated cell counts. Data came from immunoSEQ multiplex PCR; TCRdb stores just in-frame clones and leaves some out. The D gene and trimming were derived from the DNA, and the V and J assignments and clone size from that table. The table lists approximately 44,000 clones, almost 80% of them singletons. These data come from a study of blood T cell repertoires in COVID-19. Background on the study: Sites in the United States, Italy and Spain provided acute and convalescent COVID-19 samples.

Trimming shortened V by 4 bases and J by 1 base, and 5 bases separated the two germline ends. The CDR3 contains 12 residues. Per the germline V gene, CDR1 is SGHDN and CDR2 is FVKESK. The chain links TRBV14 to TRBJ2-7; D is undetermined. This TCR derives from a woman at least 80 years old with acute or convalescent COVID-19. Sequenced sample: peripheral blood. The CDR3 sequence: CASSPSSYEQYF. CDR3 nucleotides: TGTGCCAGCAGCCCCAGTTCCTACGAGCAGTACTTC. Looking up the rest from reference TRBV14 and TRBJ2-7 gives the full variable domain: EAGVTQFPSHSVIEKGQTVTLRCDPISGHDNLYWYRRVMGKEIKFLLHFVKESKQDESGMPNNRFLAERTGGTYSTLKVQPAELEDSGVYFCASSPSSYEQYFGPGTRLTVT.